Below, one TCR beta chain is given with its context. Its antigen is not yet known. Base qualities were left out, and no much larger clone turns up one base away. These data originate in a study of control samples from healthy donors and cancer patients (TCRdb year 2020). Library generation was performed with the immunoSEQ multiplex PCR assay. TCRdb holds this immuneACCESS table with in-frame rearrangements only. Some clones are missing; in checked studies, unresolved V genes explain under half, and the rest has no known cause. Across this sample there are approximately 69,000 clones, with about nine tenths seen only once. The ten top clones hold around 5.1% of the sample. Sample: PBMCs. This receptor was taken from a man aged 60-69 years with colorectal cancer.

CDR3 loop: CASSSTGDANIQYF. The bases are TGTGCCAGCAGTTCGACAGGGGACGCAAACATTCAGTACTTC. In this chain, TRBV2 is recombined with TRBJ2-4; 8 central bases correspond to TRBD1. Reading from cysteine to phenylalanine, the CDR3 counts 14 amino acids. Just the 42-base CDR3 DNA is kept, in frame starting at base 1. The germline V gene supplies CDR1 SNHLY and CDR2 FYNNEI. After removal of 5 bases from V and 6 bases from J, the junction retains 6 bases not matched to a gene.